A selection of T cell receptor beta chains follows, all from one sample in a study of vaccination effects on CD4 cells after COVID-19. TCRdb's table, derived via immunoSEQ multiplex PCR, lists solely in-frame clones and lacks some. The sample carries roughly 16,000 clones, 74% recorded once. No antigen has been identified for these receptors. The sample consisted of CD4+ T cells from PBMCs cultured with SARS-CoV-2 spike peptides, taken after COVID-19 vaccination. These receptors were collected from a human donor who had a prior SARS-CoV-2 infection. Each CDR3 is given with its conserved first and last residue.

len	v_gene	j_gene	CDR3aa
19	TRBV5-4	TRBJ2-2	CASSPMASGGIMSTGELFF
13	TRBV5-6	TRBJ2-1	CASSLSDRNEQFF
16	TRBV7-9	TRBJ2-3	CASSSLRAGGPDTQYF
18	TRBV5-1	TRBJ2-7	CASSSQTSGGAAVYEQYF
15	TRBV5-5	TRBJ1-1	CASSFQERLWGEAFF
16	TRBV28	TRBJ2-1	CASSLAGASGVLEQFF
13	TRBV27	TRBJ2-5	CARGTAKGETQYF
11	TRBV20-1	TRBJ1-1	CSARAGVGAFF
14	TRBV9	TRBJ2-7	CASSVTGNSYEQYF
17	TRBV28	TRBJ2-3	CASSSFPAGAGPDTQYF
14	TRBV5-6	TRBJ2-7	CASSLLDRGTEQYF
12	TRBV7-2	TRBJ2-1	CASSRQASLQFF
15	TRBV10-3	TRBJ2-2	CAINPGLGLSGELFF
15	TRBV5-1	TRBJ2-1	CASSLVDSHRGEQFF
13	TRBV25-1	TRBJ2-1	CASSEGVVHEQFF
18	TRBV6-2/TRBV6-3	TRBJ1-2	CASSHSKTRVGRIYGYTF
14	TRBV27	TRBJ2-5	CASSLSASQETQYF
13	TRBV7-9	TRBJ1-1	CASSPTGNTEAFF
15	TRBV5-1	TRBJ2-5	CASSSGRAVTETQYF
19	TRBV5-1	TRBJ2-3	CASSRVPTTGTDHTDTQYF
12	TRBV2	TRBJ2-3	CASSFGTDTQYF
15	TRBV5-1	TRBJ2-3	CASSFTGMSTDTQYF
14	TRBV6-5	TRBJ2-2	CASSRQEYTGELFF
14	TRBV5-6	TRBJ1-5	CASSLGPFNQPQHF
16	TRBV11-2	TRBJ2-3	CASSFQAGGPGDTQYF
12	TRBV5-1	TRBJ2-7	CASSSTGPEQYF
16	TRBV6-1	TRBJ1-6	CASSEVGGQDNSPLHF
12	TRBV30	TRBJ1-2	CAWRSGALGYTF
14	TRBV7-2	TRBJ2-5	CASSLARGTETQYF
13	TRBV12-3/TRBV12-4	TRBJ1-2	CASSFPGRYGYTF
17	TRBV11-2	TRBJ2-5	CASSSGVFDSLEETQYF
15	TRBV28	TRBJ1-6	CASSLAGTADSPLHF
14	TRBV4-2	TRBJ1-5	CASSQTGEGQPQHF
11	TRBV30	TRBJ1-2	CAWTWGGSYTF
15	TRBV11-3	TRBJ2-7	CAGDRGEWVDYEQYF
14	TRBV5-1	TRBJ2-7	CASSIDGLSYEQYF
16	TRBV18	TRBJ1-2	CASSPQRTGGYDGYTF
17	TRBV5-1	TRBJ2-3	CASSKGTSGRSTDTQYF
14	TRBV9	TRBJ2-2	CASSDQTNTGELFF
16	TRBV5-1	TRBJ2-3	CASSAYWTGTGDTQYF
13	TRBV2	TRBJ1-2	CASTNGRLYGYTF
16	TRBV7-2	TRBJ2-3	CASSPSAWGDTDTQYF
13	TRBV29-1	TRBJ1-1	CSVVLGKGTEAFF
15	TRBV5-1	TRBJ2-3	CASSSWSSGGDTQYF
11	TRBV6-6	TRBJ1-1	CASSYGQKAFF
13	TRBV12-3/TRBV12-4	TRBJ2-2	CASTIRAAGELFF
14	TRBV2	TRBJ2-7	CASSRGVAPYEQYF
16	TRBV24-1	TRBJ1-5	CATSDLTGQKFEPQHF
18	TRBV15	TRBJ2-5	CATSRTGRFGGEMETQYF
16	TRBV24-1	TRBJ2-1	CATSDPQDSEYNEQFF
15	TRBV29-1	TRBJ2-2	CSVRGLAANTGELFF
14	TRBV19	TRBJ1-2	CASSIRREDYGYTF
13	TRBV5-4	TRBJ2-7	CASSFPSNNEQYF
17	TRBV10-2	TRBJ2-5	CASSHTRGMGTKETQYF
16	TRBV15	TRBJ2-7	CATSTVTETLYYEQYF
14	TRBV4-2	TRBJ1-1	CASSHLDRNTEAFF
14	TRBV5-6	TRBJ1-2	CASSLPDFGYGYTF
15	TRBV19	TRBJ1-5	CASSIVARSNQPQHF
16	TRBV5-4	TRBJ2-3	CASSLVGGRSTDTQYF